The present T cell receptor (beta chain) was sequenced within a study of PD-1 blockade in classical Hodgkin lymphoma. Study-wide findings and caveats: The study found complete responders had baseline diversity similar to newly diagnosed patients. Diversity in CD4+ TCRs, unlike that measured in CD8+ TCRs, had risen significantly by C4D1.

Sequencing was performed with immunoSEQ multiplex PCR; in TCRdb, only in-frame clones are kept and a portion is missing. The sample shows approximately 45,000 clones, around 64% of them seen only once. As concerns this clone: Its matching antigen is unknown.

Time point described: cycle 4 day 1 (C4D1), after around six weeks of nivolumab. Each and every patient relapsed after autologous stem cell transplantation, and patients got differing brentuximab vedotin exposure. Patients showed best responses of complete response, partial response or progressive disease. The CDR3 is 14 amino acids. CDR1 is GTSNPN and CDR2 is SVGIG in the germline V gene (reference sequence). Unmatched junction bases numbered 6, after V lost 5 bases and J lost 5 bases. The chain combines TRBV30 with TRBJ2-3; 11 bases are shared with TRBD2. The sample in question was peripheral blood mononuclear cells (PBMCs), obtained before the fourth cycle of nivolumab. The clonotype originates from a human donor with classical Hodgkin lymphoma. As DNA, the CDR3 is TGTGCCTGGGGACTAGCGGGCGGGGGAGATACGCAGTATTTT. Amino acid sequence: CAWGLAGGGDTQYF.